The present T cell receptor beta chain was sequenced within a study of T cell clonality in common variable immunodeficiency. Clones were read by immunoSEQ multiplex PCR, and TCRdb kept only the in-frame ones, dropping some. The repertoire consists of approximately 20,000 clones, none detected only once. A few counts support this clone. Antigen unknown. The read ends 3 residues before the CDR3 terminus; that terminus is restored from the germline J gene. Diagnosis required reduced IgG, IgA and/or IgM with specific antibody deficiency. All CVID subjects were on immunoglobulin replacement for at least one year. Trimming took off 2 bases at V and 2 bases at J, with 12 bases between the two ends. The CDR3 runs to 15 residues. Germline V gene data show CDR1 as SEHNR and CDR2 as FQNEAQ (reference sequence). General study findings and limits: Fewer deletions and N-nucleotide insertions were reportedly seen in common variable immunodeficiency TCR beta sequences.

The genes are TRBV7-9 and TRBJ2-5, with D possibly matching TRBD1 (5 bases). The TCR comes from a human donor with common variable immunodeficiency. Specimen: peripheral blood mononuclear cells. CDR3 DNA, as far as it was read: TGTGCCAGCAGCTTACAGGGCGCAGTACAAGAGACC. Translated, it gives CASSLQGAVQET. The CDR3 reads in full as CASSLQGAVQETQYF.